The entry that follows covers one TCR beta chain sequence. The antigen is not known. Data came from immunoSEQ multiplex PCR; TCRdb stores just in-frame clones and leaves some out. The sample contains over 1.5 million clones, 98% of which appear only once. This sample was included in a study of shared clonotypes between healthy human individuals. Study-wide results and caveats: Naive subsets usually exceeded memory subsets in estimated richness. Generation probabilities of non-shared clonotypes were lower (relative to those shared by all four donors).

The CDR3 loop spans 14 amino acids. Deletions cut 1 base from V and 4 bases from J, with 8 bases between. In germline, CDR1 is MGHRA, CDR2 YSYEKL. CD4+ cell separation produced CD45RA+ naive and CD45RA-negative memory subsets. The chain links TRBV4-1 to TRBJ1-5; no definite D call. Sequencing was carried out using naive CD4+ T cells sorted from blood. Specified subset: CD45RA+ positively selected. This TCR derives from a man aged 25 to 40 in good health. The chain's CDR3 is CASSQGPFNQPQHF. The CDR3 DNA sequence: TGCGCCAGCAGCCAAGGGCCCTTTAATCAGCCCCAGCATTTT.